Below, one T cell receptor beta chain is given with its context. The data originate from a study of radiotherapy plus CTLA-4 blockade in lung cancer. Sequencing used immunoSEQ multiplex PCR; TCRdb keeps in-frame clones, though not all of them. The sample has around 80,000 clones, over 70% seen once. The CDR3 covers 14 residues. V was shortened by 5 bases and J by 4 bases, with 14 bases between the two germline ends. Per the germline V gene, CDR1 is MNHEY and CDR2 is SVGAGI. The starting material was peripheral blood, obtained from a patient treated with radiotherapy plus ipilimumab. The source of this sequence is a human donor with non-small cell lung cancer whose response to radiotherapy plus ipilimumab could not be evaluated. Some clones in this sample may be carry-over from other donors' samples. The rearrangement joins TRBV6-5 to TRBJ1-2, with D perhaps TRBD1 (6 bases). The CDR3 loop reads CASSGRTVSYGYTF. The DNA of the CDR3 is TGTGCCAGCAGTGGTCGGACAGTAAGCTATGGCTACACCTTC.